Listed here are 20 T cell receptor beta chains from one sample, sequenced in a study of human T cells and chemical hapten exposure. Specified time point: patch test 1, 2 weeks after DPC sensitization. Sample treatment: therapeutic diphenylcyclopropenone sensitization with weekly scalp DPC. A single record per CDR3 protein comes from TCRdb applying MiXCR to the RACE reads. Counted here are roughly 86,000 distinct CDR3 sequences, over 9.5% occurring once; the ten biggest clones make up less than 2.5%. This sample comprised whole blood, obtained in connection with sensitization to the hapten diphenylcyclopropenone (DPC). The source is a man aged 35 to 55 with alopecia areata. Some clones in this sample may be carry-over from other donors' samples.

This clonotype was found a few times. The chain employs TRBV3-1 and TRBJ2-7; weak D call: TRBD2 (5 bases). With 4 bases removed from V and 3 bases from J, the gap between germline ends came to 13 bases. The germline gives CDR1 LGHDT, CDR2 YNNKEL (reference sequence). This CDR3 has 14 amino acids. The DNA for the CDR3 is TGTGCCAGCAGCCTGCGGGCCCAGGACTACGAGCAGTACTTC. Protein sequence: CASSLRAQDYEQYF.

The chain combines TRBV29-1 with TRBJ2-6; 7 bases are shared with TRBD2. Germline V gene data show CDR1 as SQVTM and CDR2 as ANQGSEA. This CDR3 comprises 17 residues. The trim removed 4 bases at V and 0 bases at J, leaving 9 bases unmatched. Here the CDR3 DNA reads TGCAGCGTTGCGGTGGCTAGCGGATTCTCTGGGGCCAACGTCCTGACTTTC. Its translation: CSVAVASGFSGANVLTF. Full variable domain (missing parts from reference TRBV29-1 and TRBJ2-6): SAVISQKPSRDICQRGTSLTIQCQVDSQVTMMFWYRQQPGQSLTLIATANQGSEATYESGFVIDKFPISRPNLTFSTLTVSNMSPEDSSIYLCSVAVASGFSGANVLTFGAGSRLTVL.

The sample holds many counts of this clonotype. The gene calls are TRBV5-1 and TRBJ1-5, with a possible D match to TRBD1 (5 bases). The CDR3 has 17 amino acids. V lost 0 bases and J 3 bases, leaving 16 bases between the germline ends. The germline CDR1 and CDR2 sequences are SGHRS and YFSETQ. The CDR3: CASSLDAVTVNNQPQHF. The CDR3, as DNA: TGCGCCAGCAGCTTGGATGCGGTGACAGTTAACAATCAGCCCCAGCATTTT.

The rearrangement joins TRBV10-3 to TRBJ2-5, with D possibly TRBD2 on 5 matching bases. The V and J ends lost 4 bases and 2 bases respectively, with 8 bases between them. Germline V gene lookup returns CDR1 ENHRY and CDR2 SYGVKD. The CDR3 runs 13 residues. CDR3 region: CAISVGGQETQYF. The DNA for the CDR3 is TGTGCCATCAGTGTTGGAGGACAAGAGACCCAGTACTTC.

This clonotype was found a few times. The rearrangement uses TRBV9 and TRBJ2-3; no clear D gene. CDR3 length: 12 amino acids. Germline values: CDR1 SGDLS, CDR2 YYNGEE. V was pared by 3 bases and J by 2 bases, with 4 bases between. The CDR3, as DNA: TGTGCCAGCAGCGGGCTCACAGATACGCAGTATTTT. This sequence encodes CASSGLTDTQYF.

The gene calls are TRBV5-6 and TRBJ2-7, with D possibly being TRBD1 or TRBD2 (5 bases each). The V gene lost 4 bases and the J gene lost 4 bases, with 15 bases spanning the gap. Germline V lookup: CDR1 SGHDT, CDR2 YYEEEE. The CDR3 consists of 14 residues. This CDR3 reads CASSPGPTLYEQYV. The CDR3 coding sequence is TGTGCCAGCAGCCCGGGACCTACGCTTTACGAGCAGTACGTC.

This clonotype appeared a few times. The V call is TRBV19, the J call TRBJ2-6; 8 nucleotides align to TRBD1. In germline, CDR1 is LNHDA, CDR2 SQIVND (reference sequence). The CDR3 length is 16 residues. Germline trimming cut 8 bases from V and 0 bases from J; bases unmatched to any gene: 6. The CDR3 DNA sequence: TGTGCCAGTTTTGACAGGGGCAACTCTGGGGCCAACGTCCTGACTTTC. As protein: CASFDRGNSGANVLTF.

The rearrangement links TRBV27 to TRBJ2-7; D not certain. CDR3 length: 14 residues. CDR1 is MNHEY and CDR2 is SMNVEV in the germline V gene (reference sequence). The ends were cut back, 7 bases at V and 0 bases at J, with 13 bases in the middle. The CDR3 sequence: CASIPPFSSYEQYV. The CDR3 bases are TGTGCCAGCATCCCCCCGTTCAGCTCCTACGAGCAGTACGTC.

This clonotype has at least ten counts. V and J are TRBV11-2 and TRBJ1-5; 9 bases map to TRBD1. CDR3 length equals 15 residues. V shed 3 bases and J 3 bases; nucleotides not matched to a gene: 3. Germline CDR1 is SGHAT and CDR2 is FQNNGV. CDR3 loop: CASSLGQGPNQPQHF. DNA for the CDR3: TGTGCCAGCAGCTTGGGACAGGGACCCAATCAGCCCCAGCATTTT.

This clonotype was seen only once. Mismatch with germline at one junction end may stem from a read error. The chain employs TRBV27 and TRBJ1-1, with D tentatively TRBD1 (5 bases). The length of the CDR3 is 16 residues. From germline, CDR1 is MNHEY and CDR2 SMNVEV (reference sequence). This chain's CDR3 is CDSSLSRKGVSTEAFF. CDR3 DNA sequence: TGTGACAGCAGTTTATCAAGGAAAGGGGTGAGCACTGAAGCTTTCTTT.

In this sample, this clonotype turned up a few times. This chain uses TRBV5-4 with TRBJ2-5; 8 nucleotides align to TRBD2. The CDR3 has 15 amino acids. Germline trimming cut 4 bases from V and 2 bases from J; bases unmatched to any gene: 7. Germline V gives CDR1 SGHNT, CDR2 YYREEE (reference sequence). CDR3 residues: CASSPGTSQQETQYF. As DNA, the CDR3 is TGTGCCAGCAGCCCAGGGACTAGTCAGCAAGAGACCCAGTACTTC.

J is TRBJ2-5 and V is TRBV29-1; D gene ambiguous. Germline lookup yields CDR1 SQVTM and CDR2 ANQGSEA. The CDR3 covers 12 residues. V was pared by 0 bases and J by 4 bases, with 6 bases between. The DNA of the CDR3 is TGCAGCGTTGAAGAAGGGTTAGAGACCCAGTACTTC. The encoded protein is CSVEEGLETQYF.

V gene TRBV12-3 or TRBV12-4 combines with J gene TRBJ2-7, with D possibly matching TRBD2 (5 bases). Trimming shortened V by 5 bases and J by 3 bases, and 14 bases separated the two germline ends. CDR3 length equals 14 residues. CDR3 DNA: TGTGCCAGCAGTCCGGGGTTGGGCAACTACGAGCAGTACGTC. Encoded protein: CASSPGLGNYEQYV.

The J gene is TRBJ2-2, the V gene TRBV4-1, with D unclear. CDR1 MGHRA and CDR2 YSYEKL come from the germline V gene. There are 16 residues in the CDR3. Trimming took 1 base from V and 0 from J, leaving 9 bases between them. The CDR3 coding sequence is TGCGCCAGCAGCCAAGCTTCGGGCCCGAACACCGGGGAGCTGTTTTTT. As protein: CASSQASGPNTGELFF.

Comment on this clonotype: This CDR3 is missing its conserved last phenylalanine or tryptophan, likely due to a read error. The J gene is TRBJ1-4, the V gene TRBV7-9; D unresolved. From germline, CDR1 is SEHNR and CDR2 FQNEAQ (reference sequence). The V end was cut by 8 bases, the J end by 7 bases, with 14 bases between. CDR3 length: 13 amino acids. CDR3 residues: CASRTAASEKLFL. DNA of the CDR3: TGTGCCAGCCGGACCGCGGCGAGTGAAAAACTGTTTCTT.

This clonotype was counted a few times. The J gene is TRBJ2-6, the V gene TRBV5-1; D unresolved. V was clipped by 0 bases and J by 2 bases, with 6 bases between them. CDR3 length: 15 amino acids. CDR1 and CDR2 from the germline V gene are SGHRS and YFSETQ. This chain's CDR3 is CASSLDVPGANVLTF. DNA for the CDR3: TGCGCCAGCAGCTTGGATGTACCTGGGGCCAACGTCCTGACTTTC.

This clonotype has a handful of counts. The chain is built from TRBV6-6 and TRBJ1-5; the match to TRBD1 covers 9 bases. The V and J ends lost 1 base and 5 bases, in that order; junction bases with no gene match: 0. This CDR3 has 14 residues. The germline V gene encodes CDR1 MNHNY and CDR2 SVGAGI (reference sequence). The CDR3 sequence: CASSYWTGDQPQHF. The CDR3 bases are TGTGCCAGCAGTTACTGGACAGGGGATCAGCCCCAGCATTTT.

The chain combines TRBV4-2 with TRBJ2-7; 7 nucleotides line up with TRBD2. The V and J ends lost 1 base and 0 bases, in that order; junction bases with no gene match: 12. Germline V lookup: CDR1 LGHNA, CDR2 YNFKEQ. The CDR3 loop spans 18 amino acids. CDR3 protein: CASSQAGGGPGHSYEQYF. As DNA, the CDR3 is TGTGCCAGCAGCCAAGCCGGGGGAGGGCCAGGGCACTCCTACGAGCAGTACTTC.

This rearrangement joins TRBV6-2 or TRBV6-3 to TRBJ2-7; 10 bases align to TRBD2. The trim removed 4 bases at V and 1 base at J, leaving 7 bases unmatched. Germline lookup yields CDR1 MNHEY and CDR2 SVGEGT. This CDR3 spans 16 amino acids. Here the CDR3 DNA reads TGTGCCAGCAGTTCGCCAACTAGCGGGGCTTCCTACGAGCAGTACTTC. Amino acids: CASSSPTSGASYEQYF.

V and J are TRBV7-2 and TRBJ2-3; D remains ambiguous. V was trimmed by 0 bases and J by 6 bases, leaving 16 bases between them. Looked up from germline, CDR1 is SGHTA and CDR2 is FQGNSA. This CDR3 comprises 16 residues. CDR3 in DNA: TGTGCCAGCAGCTTAGCCCCAAGGCAGGTTGGGGATACGCAGTATTTT. Its translation: CASSLAPRQVGDTQYF.